The present T cell receptor (beta chain) was sequenced within a study of blood T cell repertoires in COVID-19. Germline CDR1 is MNHEY and CDR2 is SMNVEV (reference sequence). V dropped 6 bases and J dropped 4 bases, with 15 bases sitting between them. This CDR3 has 14 residues. TCRdb's copy holds only in-frame clones and misses some; the assay was immunoSEQ multiplex PCR. The sample records roughly 160,000 clones, about 86% being singletons. The sequence was collected from a woman in her 70s who had recovered from COVID-19. V and J are TRBV27 and TRBJ2-5; D might be TRBD1 (8 bases). Sequencing was carried out using peripheral blood. The CDR3 spells CASSPTGGGETQYF. CDR3 sequence (DNA): TGTGCCAGCAGCCCTACAGGGGGGGGAGAGACCCAGTACTTC.